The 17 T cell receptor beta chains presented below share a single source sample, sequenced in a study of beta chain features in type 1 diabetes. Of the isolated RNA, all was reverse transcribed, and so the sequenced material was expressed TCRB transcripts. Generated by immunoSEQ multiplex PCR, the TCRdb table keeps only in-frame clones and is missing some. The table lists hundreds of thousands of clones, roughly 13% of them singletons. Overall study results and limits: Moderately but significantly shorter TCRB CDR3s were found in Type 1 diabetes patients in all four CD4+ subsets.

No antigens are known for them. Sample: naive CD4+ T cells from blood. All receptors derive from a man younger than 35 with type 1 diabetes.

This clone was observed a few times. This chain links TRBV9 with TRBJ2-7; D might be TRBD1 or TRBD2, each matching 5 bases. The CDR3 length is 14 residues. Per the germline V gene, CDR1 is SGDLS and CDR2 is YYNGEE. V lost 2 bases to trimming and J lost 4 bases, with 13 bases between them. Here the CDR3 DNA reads TGTGCCAGCAGCGTCGGGGACGACTGGTACGAGCAGTACTTC. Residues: CASSVGDDWYEQYF. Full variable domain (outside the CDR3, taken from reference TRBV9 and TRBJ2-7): DSGVTQTPKHLITATGQRVTLRCSPRSGDLSVYWYQQSLDQGLQFLIQYYNGEERAKGNILERFSAQQFPDLHSELNLSSLELGDSALYFCASSVGDDWYEQYFGPGTRLTVT.

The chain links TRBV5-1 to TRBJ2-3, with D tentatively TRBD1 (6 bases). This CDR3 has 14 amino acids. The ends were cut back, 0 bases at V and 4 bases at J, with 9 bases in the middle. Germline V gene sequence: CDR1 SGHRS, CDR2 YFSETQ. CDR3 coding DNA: TGCGCCAGCAGCTTGGGGGGGCCAGCAGATACGCAGTATTTT. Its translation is CASSLGGPADTQYF.

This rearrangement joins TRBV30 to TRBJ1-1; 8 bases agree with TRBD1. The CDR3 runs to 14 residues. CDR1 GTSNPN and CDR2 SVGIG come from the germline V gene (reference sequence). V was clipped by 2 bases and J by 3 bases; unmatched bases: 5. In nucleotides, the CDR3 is TGTGCCTGGAGTACCTTGACAGGGGACACTGAAGCTTTCTTT. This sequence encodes CAWSTLTGDTEAFF.

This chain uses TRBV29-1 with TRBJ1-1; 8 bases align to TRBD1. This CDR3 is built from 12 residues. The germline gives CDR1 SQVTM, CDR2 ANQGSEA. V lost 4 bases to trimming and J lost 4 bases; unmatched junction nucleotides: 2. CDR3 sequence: CSVGTGSTEAFF. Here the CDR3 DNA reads TGCAGCGTTGGGACAGGGTCCACTGAAGCTTTCTTT.

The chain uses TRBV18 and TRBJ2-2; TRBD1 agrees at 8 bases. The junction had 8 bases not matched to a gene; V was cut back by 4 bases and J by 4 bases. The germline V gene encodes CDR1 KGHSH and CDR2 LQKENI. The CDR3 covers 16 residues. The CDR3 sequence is CASSRSGTGSTGELFF. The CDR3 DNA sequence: TGTGCCAGCTCACGGTCCGGGACAGGCAGCACCGGGGAGCTGTTTTTT.

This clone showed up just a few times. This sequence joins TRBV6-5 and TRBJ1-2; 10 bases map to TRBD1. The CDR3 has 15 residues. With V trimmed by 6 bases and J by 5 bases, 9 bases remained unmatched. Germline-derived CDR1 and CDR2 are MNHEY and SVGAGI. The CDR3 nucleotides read TGTGCCAGCAGCGCCCGGGACAGGGGAGCATATGGCTACACCTTC. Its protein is CASSARDRGAYGYTF.

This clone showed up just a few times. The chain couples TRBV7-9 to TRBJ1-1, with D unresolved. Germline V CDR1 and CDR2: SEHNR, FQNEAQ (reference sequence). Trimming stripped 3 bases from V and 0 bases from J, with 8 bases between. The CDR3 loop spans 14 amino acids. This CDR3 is CASSFSTLNTEAFF. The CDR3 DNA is TGTGCCAGCAGCTTCAGTACACTGAACACTGAAGCTTTCTTT.

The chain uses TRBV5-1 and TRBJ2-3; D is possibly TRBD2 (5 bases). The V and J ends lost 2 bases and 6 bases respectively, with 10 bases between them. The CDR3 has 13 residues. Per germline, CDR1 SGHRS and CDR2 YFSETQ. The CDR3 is CASSLTLADTQYF. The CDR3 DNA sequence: TGCGCCAGCAGCTTAACCCTAGCTGATACGCAGTATTTT.

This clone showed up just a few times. The CDR3 nucleotides read TGTGCCAGCAGCCCTGGGACAGGGTGGAACACCATATATTTT. Amino acid sequence: CASSPGTGWNTIYF. The chain is built from TRBV7-9 and TRBJ1-3; the match to TRBD1 covers 9 bases. The J segment lost 7 bases and the V segment lost 5 bases, leaving 6 bases of the junction unmatched. The CDR3 extends over 14 amino acids. Per the germline V gene, CDR1 is SEHNR and CDR2 is FQNEAQ (reference sequence).

The DNA for the CDR3 is TGTGCCAGCCTGGACAGGACGCCAGATACGCAGTATTTT. Translating it yields CASLDRTPDTQYF. This sequence joins TRBV28 and TRBJ2-3; 7 bases agree with TRBD1. This CDR3 spans 13 amino acids. V dropped 8 bases and J dropped 4; count of bases not matched to a gene: 6. Germline values: CDR1 MDHEN, CDR2 SYDVKM.

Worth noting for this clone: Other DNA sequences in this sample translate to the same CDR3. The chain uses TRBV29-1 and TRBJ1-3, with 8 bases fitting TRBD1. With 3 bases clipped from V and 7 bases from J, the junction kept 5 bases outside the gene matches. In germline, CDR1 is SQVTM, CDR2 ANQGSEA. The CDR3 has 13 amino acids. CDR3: CSVDGQGGNTIYF. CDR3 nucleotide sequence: TGCAGCGTTGACGGACAGGGTGGGAACACCATATATTTT.

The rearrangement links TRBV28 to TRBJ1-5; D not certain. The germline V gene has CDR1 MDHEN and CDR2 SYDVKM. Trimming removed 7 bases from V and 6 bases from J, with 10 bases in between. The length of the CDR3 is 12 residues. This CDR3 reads CASTVSVQPQHF. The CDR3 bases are TGTGCCAGCACCGTAAGTGTTCAGCCCCAGCATTTT. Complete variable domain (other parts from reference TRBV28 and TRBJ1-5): DVKVTQSSRYLVKRTGEKVFLECVQDMDHENMFWYRQDPGLGLRLIYFSYDVKMKEKGDIPEGYSVSREKKERFSLILESASTNQTSMYLCASTVSVQPQHFGDGTRLSIL.

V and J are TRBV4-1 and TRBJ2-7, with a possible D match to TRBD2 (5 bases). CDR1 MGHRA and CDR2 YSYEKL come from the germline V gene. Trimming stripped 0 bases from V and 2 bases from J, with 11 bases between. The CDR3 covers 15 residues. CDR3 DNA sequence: TGCGCCAGCAGCCAAGATGAGGGTATTCCCTACGAGCAGTACTTC. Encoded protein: CASSQDEGIPYEQYF.

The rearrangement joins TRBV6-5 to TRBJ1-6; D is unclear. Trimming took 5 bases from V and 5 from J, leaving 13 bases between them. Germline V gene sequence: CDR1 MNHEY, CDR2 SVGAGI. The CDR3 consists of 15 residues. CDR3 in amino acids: CASSGPLGNNSPLHF. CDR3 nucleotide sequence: TGTGCCAGCAGTGGACCACTAGGGAATAATTCACCCCTCCACTTT.

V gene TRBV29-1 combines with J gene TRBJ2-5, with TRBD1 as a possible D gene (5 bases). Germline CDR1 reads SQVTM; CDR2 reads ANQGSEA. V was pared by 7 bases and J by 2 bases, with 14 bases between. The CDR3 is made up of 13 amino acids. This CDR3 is CSAGQSYQETQYF. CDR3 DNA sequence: TGCAGCGCAGGGCAGAGTTATCAAGAGACCCAGTACTTC.

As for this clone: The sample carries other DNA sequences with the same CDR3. CDR3 sequence (DNA): TGCAGCGTTGTCTCGCCTCAAGAGACCCAGTACTTC. Its translation: CSVVSPQETQYF. The chain combines TRBV29-1 with TRBJ2-5; D call uncertain. This CDR3 is built from 12 residues. The germline V gene has CDR1 SQVTM and CDR2 ANQGSEA. The ends were cut back, 4 bases at V and 2 bases at J, with 8 bases in the middle.

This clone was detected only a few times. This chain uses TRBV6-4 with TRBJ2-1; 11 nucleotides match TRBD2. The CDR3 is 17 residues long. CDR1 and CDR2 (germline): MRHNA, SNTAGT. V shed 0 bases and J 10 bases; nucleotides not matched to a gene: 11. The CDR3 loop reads CASSDSKISGGAGEQFF. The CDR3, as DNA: TGTGCCAGCAGTGACTCGAAAATTAGCGGGGGGGCCGGAGAGCAGTTCTTC.